This T cell receptor (beta chain) was observed in a study of PD-1 blockade in classical Hodgkin lymphoma. Study summary: Intravenous nivolumab at 3 mg/kg was given to patients every 2 weeks.

This clone has just one count. Its antigen is unidentified. The CDR3 consists of 16 residues. V was clipped by 3 bases and J by 5 bases, with 19 bases between them. Germline-derived CDR1 and CDR2 are MGHDK and SYGVNS. Sequenced by immunoSEQ multiplex PCR; TCRdb stores in-frame clones only, minus some. The data show 80,000 to 100,000 clones, 75% to 85% seen once. Every patient had relapsed following autologous stem cell transplantation, and cohorts differed in brentuximab vedotin exposure. Whole-study results and caveats: By C4D1 there was a significant rise in CD4+ TCR diversity but not in CD8+ TCR diversity. Complete responders had baseline diversity similar to newly diagnosed patients. Individuals initiating nivolumab under 1 year after ASCT were excluded.

The receptor was isolated from a human donor with classical Hodgkin lymphoma. This chain connects TRBV25-1 to TRBJ2-5, with D possibly called TRBD1 or TRBD2 (6 bases each). Sequenced here: peripheral blood mononuclear cells (PBMCs), sampled before the second cycle of nivolumab. The CDR3 DNA reads TGTGCCAGCAGTGACACCGCGGGACACAAGCGGGAGACCCAGTACTTC. Amino acids: CASSDTAGHKRETQYF.